This T cell receptor (beta chain) is drawn from a study of sequential checkpoint blockade in melanoma. Overall study context: Randomization was 1:1 between first-line nivolumab→ipilimumab and ipilimumab→nivolumab. Both treatment sequences were followed by maintenance nivolumab.

TCRdb's copy holds only in-frame clones and misses some; the assay was immunoSEQ multiplex PCR. This repertoire shows 40,000 or so clones, roughly 81% found once; its top ten account for around 6%. The sample's treatment: randomized to nivolumab then ipilimumab (arm A) or the reverse (arm B). None of the patients previously received DNA-damaging chemotherapy. PBMC sorting kept live CD3+CD8+ cells without CD19 or CD56. The germline V gene encodes CDR1 LNHNV and CDR2 YYDKDF (reference sequence). With 3 bases removed from V and 3 bases from J, the gap between germline ends came to 11 bases. The CDR3 contains 14 residues.

The chain joins TRBV15 to TRBJ1-2, with unresolved D. Sample: CD8+ T cells sorted from blood (inferred from file names), taken from a patient given nivolumab and ipilimumab in sequence. The receptor was isolated from a human donor with melanoma. CDR3 DNA: TGTGCCACCAGCAGGGTAGACTCAGACTATGGCTACACCTTC. Translated, it gives CATSRVDSDYGYTF.